This T cell receptor beta chain comes out of a study of B cell selection in AIRE deficiency. The sorted conventional CD4 T cells were gated as CD4+CD127+. Study-level points and caveats: About 30.6% of healthy-donor shared Treg TCRbeta sequences appeared in patient Tconv cells.

Here immunoSEQ multiplex PCR was the method, and the copy in TCRdb shows in-frame clones only, minus some. The sample has some 25,000 clones; roughly 95% are singletons. This clone was seen once. The antigen is undetermined. CDR1 SNHLY and CDR2 FYNNEI come from the germline V gene. V lost 6 bases, J lost 2 bases, and 14 bases lay in between. The CDR3 is 15 residues long. Sequencing was done on a sample of CD4+CD127+ conventional T cells sorted from PBMCs. The origin of this receptor is a human donor in good health. This chain links TRBV2 with TRBJ1-5; possible D gene TRBD1, 6 bases. The CDR3, as DNA: TGTGCCAGCAGCGCTGAGGCAGGGGGCAATCAGCCCCAGCATTTT. Protein: CASSAEAGGNQPQHF.